This T cell receptor (beta chain) comes out of a study of tumor-infiltrating lymphocytes in primary liver carcinoma. Study information: The patients presented with primary liver carcinoma, which was managed through surgical resection. Sequenced samples came back with roughly 3.5 to 7.5 million productive TCRbeta reads, and the counts looked alike across tissue types. Men as well as women, aged 30 to 69 years, made up the patients. Findings and limits, study-wide: Between tumor regions, pairs overlapped more than tumor-adjacent and tumor-blood pairs did.

As concerns this clonotype: Its antigen is not identified. Being one base from a much bigger clone, this may be a read error.

CDR1 is ENHRY and CDR2 is SYGVKD in the germline V gene. The CDR3 is made up of 17 amino acids. It was unsorted whole blood that yielded blood RNA, and germline DNA was also extracted. TCR beta cDNA was made from 500 ng total RNA with a constant-region primer. What produced the TCR beta libraries was three nested multiplex PCR rounds using slightly modified ARM-PCR. Running 10 cycles apiece, the first two PCR rounds relied on TRBV1-TRBV30 forward primers together with a C-beta reverse primer. TCRdb independently ran MiXCR on the multiplex PCR reads; one entry per CDR3 protein. Among about 310,000 distinct CDR3 sequences, over 55% were seen once, and the ten largest hold roughly 9%.

V is TRBV10-3 and J is TRBJ2-2, with a tentative D call TRBD2 (6 bases). Material: peripheral blood. This sequence originates from a man aged 35-49 years with primary liver carcinoma and hepatitis B virus infection. The CDR3 spells CGTTAVSGAENTGELFF. In DNA, the CDR3 is TGTGGCACGACGGCGGTATCGGGAGCCGAGAACACCGGGGAGCTGTTTTTT.